This TCR beta chain was identified in a study of blood T cell repertoires in COVID-19. V was pared by 3 bases and J by 3 bases, with 16 bases between. The CDR3 runs 15 residues. Germline V gene lookup returns CDR1 GTSNPN and CDR2 SVGIG (reference sequence). As processed by the authors: Reference gene primer amplification gave nucleated cell count estimates. TCRdb's copy holds only in-frame clones and misses some; the assay was immunoSEQ multiplex PCR. D and trimming were read from the DNA, whereas the V and J calls and clone size are those reported in that table. The sample lists under 250,000 clones, roughly 92% seen once, with 0.82% in the top ten.

The sample consisted of peripheral blood. The TCR originated in a man aged 60-69 years with COVID-19, enrolled during active disease. The gene calls are TRBV30 and TRBJ2-3; tentatively, D is TRBD2 (5 bases). The CDR3 DNA sequence: TGTGCCTGGAGAGAAAGGGCGGGCCGGACAGATACGCAGTATTTT. It codes for CAWRERAGRTDTQYF.